This T cell receptor (beta chain) stems from a study of T-cell memory formation after mild COVID-19. A single record per CDR3 protein comes from TCRdb applying MiXCR to the 5' RACE reads. The table lists under 200,000 distinct CDR3 sequences, roughly 10% of them singletons. Germline-derived CDR1 and CDR2 are SGDLS and YYNGEE. V lost 4 bases and J lost 3, with 5 bases in between. CDR3 size: 12 residues. The V gene is TRBV9, the J gene TRBJ2-1; D gene unclear. The TCR sequence derives from a man younger than 30 who had mild COVID-19 (a few samples of this study predate the infection). Cell type and time point are not known. The sample taken for sequencing was PBMCs or a T cell subset sorted from them (not recorded which). This chain's CDR3 is CASSFDYNEQFF. In nucleotides, the CDR3 is TGTGCCAGCAGCTTTGACTACAATGAGCAGTTCTTC.